This TCR beta chain was observed in a study of blood T cell repertoires in COVID-19. This clone is a singleton in its sample. Original analysis: It was from reference gene primer amplification that nucleated cell counts were estimated. Sequencing was performed with immunoSEQ multiplex PCR; in TCRdb, only in-frame clones are kept and a portion is missing. V, J and clone size are taken as reported in that table, and D and trimming were inferred from the DNA itself. This sample carries roughly 200,000 clones, 86% of them seen once, and the ten largest clones take around 4.5%. Germline CDR1 and CDR2: LGHDT and YNNKEL (reference sequence). CDR3 length: 14 residues. The ends were cut back, 0 bases at V and 4 bases at J, with 10 bases in the middle. The study assigned cohorts using participant-reported clinical history.

The sequence was obtained from a woman aged 25 to 39 who had been exposed to COVID-19. The chain combines TRBV3-1 (or the pseudogene TRBV3-2) with TRBJ2-7; a possible D gene is TRBD2 (6 bases). Sequenced: PBMCs or T cells enriched from blood (not recorded which). The CDR3 here is CASSQDGGKYEQYF. CDR3 sequence (DNA): TGTGCCAGCAGCCAAGATGGGGGGAAGTACGAGCAGTACTTC.